This T cell receptor (beta chain) was captured in a study of regulatory dendritic cells for organ transplantation. Germline values: CDR1 MNHEY, CDR2 SVGAGI. There are 13 residues in the CDR3. Trimming took 6 bases from V and 0 from J, leaving 6 bases between them. Assay used: immunoSEQ multiplex PCR; TCRdb lists only in-frame clones, some missing. The table lists 35,000 to 45,000 clones, about 93% of them singletons. The rearrangement joins TRBV6-5 to TRBJ2-1; no firm D call. The specimen sequenced was naive CD8+ T cells from blood. Documented subset: CD45RA+ naive T cells. The receptor was derived from a human donor in good health. The CDR3 protein is CASSGSSYNEQFF. The CDR3 bases are TGTGCCAGCAGCGGATCCTCCTACAATGAGCAGTTCTTC.